Listed below are T cell receptor beta chains from one sample, sequenced in a study of control samples from healthy donors and cancer patients. Some clones are missing from TCRdb's copy, which holds only in-frame ones; the method was immunoSEQ multiplex PCR. The repertoire holds some 82,000 clones, roughly 84% seen once, with 11% in the top ten. Sequenced: PBMCs. Every receptor here comes from a man in his sixties with head and neck cancer. CDR3s include the opening cysteine and the closing phenylalanine or tryptophan. D genes are given only for firm matches. Clone size is shown for a subset of rows, as once, few, many or a class of expanded clone.

j_call: TRBJ2-5
v_call: TRBV5-1
clone_size: NA
d_call: TRBD2
cdr3_aa: CASSLDGLAGQETQYF
cdr3_nt: TGCGCCAGCAGCTTAGACGGGCTAGCGGGTCAAGAGACCCAGTACTTC

j_call: TRBJ2-3
v_call: TRBV11-3
clone_size: NA
d_call: TRBD2
cdr3_aa: CASSTGLAGEVDTQYF
cdr3_nt: TGTGCCAGCAGCACTGGACTAGCGGGAGAAGTAGATACGCAGTATTTT

j_call: TRBJ2-7
v_call: TRBV5-1
clone_size: once
d_call: NA
cdr3_aa: CASSWTGRVAEQYF
cdr3_nt: TGCGCCAGCAGCTGGACGGGTAGAGTCGCCGAGCAGTACTTC

j_call: TRBJ2-6
v_call: TRBV18
clone_size: NA
d_call: NA
cdr3_aa: CASSPVGSGANVLTF
cdr3_nt: TGTGCCAGCTCACCGGTGGGCTCTGGGGCCAACGTCCTGACTTTC

j_call: TRBJ2-7
v_call: TRBV28
clone_size: few
d_call: TRBD2
cdr3_aa: CASSPGGPYEQYF
cdr3_nt: TGTGCCAGCAGCCCGGGAGGACCCTACGAGCAGTACTTC

j_call: TRBJ2-3
v_call: TRBV27
clone_size: NA
d_call: NA
cdr3_aa: CASSSVGKGQADTQYF
cdr3_nt: TGTGCCAGCAGCTCCGTTGGGAAGGGCCAGGCAGATACGCAGTATTTT

j_call: TRBJ1-2
v_call: TRBV5-5
clone_size: NA
d_call: NA
cdr3_aa: CASSSGATGAMSYGYTF
cdr3_nt: TGTGCCAGCAGCTCCGGGGCCACCGGAGCTATGAGCTATGGCTACACCTTC

j_call: TRBJ2-5
v_call: TRBV19
clone_size: NA
d_call: TRBD1
cdr3_aa: CASSVLGQIRQETQYF
cdr3_nt: TGTGCCAGTAGTGTGTTGGGACAGATACGCCAAGAGACCCAGTACTTC

j_call: TRBJ2-7
v_call: TRBV6-6
clone_size: NA
d_call: NA
cdr3_aa: CASSRSQITETYEQYF
cdr3_nt: TGTGCCAGCAGCCGATCACAGATCACAGAAACCTACGAGCAGTACTTC

j_call: TRBJ1-1
v_call: TRBV12-3/TRBV12-4
clone_size: NA
d_call: NA
cdr3_aa: CASSLTENTEAFF
cdr3_nt: TGTGCCAGCAGCCTGACAGAGAACACTGAAGCTTTCTTT

j_call: TRBJ2-1
v_call: TRBV28
clone_size: NA
d_call: NA
cdr3_aa: CASNRHGEQFF
cdr3_nt: TGTGCCAGCAACCGTCATGGTGAGCAGTTCTTC

j_call: TRBJ2-5
v_call: TRBV2
clone_size: NA
d_call: NA
cdr3_aa: CASSPEETQYF
cdr3_nt: TGTGCCAGCAGCCCCGAAGAGACCCAGTACTTC

j_call: TRBJ2-5
v_call: TRBV7-9
clone_size: NA
d_call: NA
cdr3_aa: CASSLGGSPGRETQYF
cdr3_nt: TGTGCCAGCAGCCTGGGGGGTTCCCCCGGGCGGGAGACCCAGTACTTC

j_call: TRBJ2-1
v_call: TRBV24-1
clone_size: NA
d_call: NA
cdr3_aa: CATSDPRDGPYNEQFF
cdr3_nt: TGTGCCACCAGTGATCCGCGGGACGGCCCCTACAATGAGCAGTTCTTC

j_call: TRBJ1-6
v_call: TRBV6-5
clone_size: NA
d_call: NA
cdr3_aa: CASSYQAHNSPLHF
cdr3_nt: TGTGCCAGCAGTTACCAGGCCCATAATTCACCCCTCCACTTT

j_call: TRBJ2-2
v_call: TRBV15
clone_size: once
d_call: NA
cdr3_aa: CATSKDLITGELFF
cdr3_nt: TGTGCCACCAGCAAGGACTTAATCACCGGGGAGCTGTTTTTT

j_call: TRBJ2-2
v_call: TRBV27
clone_size: NA
d_call: NA
cdr3_aa: CASSLINGLNTGELFF
cdr3_nt: TGTGCCAGCAGTCTTATAAACGGACTAAACACCGGGGAGCTGTTTTTT

j_call: TRBJ2-2
v_call: TRBV6-5
clone_size: NA
d_call: TRBD1
cdr3_aa: CASGTGINTGELFF
cdr3_nt: TGTGCCAGCGGGACAGGGATTAATACCGGGGAGCTGTTTTTT

j_call: TRBJ2-6
v_call: TRBV5-4
clone_size: NA
d_call: TRBD1
cdr3_aa: CASSLVQGDSGANVLTF
cdr3_nt: TGTGCCAGCAGCTTGGTACAGGGGGATTCTGGGGCCAACGTCCTGACTTTC

j_call: TRBJ1-6
v_call: TRBV2
clone_size: NA
d_call: NA
cdr3_aa: CASTGAGGPYNSPLHF
cdr3_nt: TGTGCCAGCACCGGGGCGGGGGGGCCCTATAATTCACCCCTCCACTTT

j_call: TRBJ2-7
v_call: TRBV6-1
clone_size: few
d_call: NA
cdr3_aa: CASSEGVRAGLLSEQYF
cdr3_nt: TGTGCCAGCAGTGAAGGGGTGCGGGCAGGGTTGCTTTCCGAGCAGTACTTC

j_call: TRBJ1-2
v_call: TRBV5-1
clone_size: NA
d_call: NA
cdr3_aa: CASSLIEANYGYTF
cdr3_nt: TGCGCCAGCAGCTTGATCGAAGCTAACTATGGCTACACCTTC

j_call: TRBJ1-6
v_call: TRBV6-5
clone_size: NA
d_call: NA
cdr3_aa: CASSYSSVAGDSPLHF
cdr3_nt: TGTGCCAGCAGTTACTCAAGCGTGGCAGGGGATTCACCCCTCCACTTT

j_call: TRBJ2-3
v_call: TRBV5-4
clone_size: NA
d_call: NA
cdr3_aa: CASSFRLVGTDTQYF
cdr3_nt: TGTGCCAGCAGCTTCAGGCTAGTCGGCACAGATACGCAGTATTTT

j_call: TRBJ2-1
v_call: TRBV28
clone_size: NA
d_call: TRBD2
cdr3_aa: CASALGGLAGVGEQFF
cdr3_nt: TGTGCCAGCGCTCTAGGGGGACTAGCGGGAGTCGGGGAGCAGTTCTTC

j_call: TRBJ2-7
v_call: TRBV3-1/TRBV3-2
clone_size: once
d_call: NA
cdr3_aa: CASSRENYEQYF
cdr3_nt: TGTGCCAGCAGCCGGGAGAACTACGAGCAGTACTTC

j_call: TRBJ1-2
v_call: TRBV25-1
clone_size: NA
d_call: NA
cdr3_aa: CASSGPLVANYGYTF
cdr3_nt: TGTGCCAGCAGTGGGCCTTTGGTAGCTAACTATGGCTACACCTTC

j_call: TRBJ1-4
v_call: TRBV5-1
clone_size: NA
d_call: NA
cdr3_aa: CASSLQGSLTTNEKLFF
cdr3_nt: TGCGCCAGCAGCTTACAGGGATCCCTTACAACTAATGAAAAACTGTTTTTT

j_call: TRBJ1-3
v_call: TRBV18
clone_size: NA
d_call: NA
cdr3_aa: CASSPGPSGNTIYF
cdr3_nt: TGTGCCAGCTCACCGGGGCCCTCTGGAAACACCATATATTTT